The 23 T cell receptor beta chains reported below all come from one sample, sequenced in a study of blood T cells in healthy people across ages. Through a sample-barcoded 5' primer and a J-beta primer mix, a second PCR was run for roughly 6 to 12 cycles. MiXCR was run by TCRdb on the 5' RACE reads, yielding one entry per CDR3 protein. The table has 1.5 million or so distinct CDR3 sequences, roughly 40% seen once; the top ten hold 7.9%. Sequencing used blood. These receptors originate from a woman in her late teens or twenties in good health.

In its sample, this clonotype was seen a few times. The chain is built from TRBV12-3 or TRBV12-4 and TRBJ1-4; perhaps TRBD1 as D (6 bases). Trimming removed 2 bases from V and 5 bases from J, with 15 bases in between. The CDR3 length is 16 residues. CDR3 coding DNA: TGTGCCAGCAGTTTAAAAGTGGCCGGGGGCAATGAAAAACTGTTTTTT. It codes for CASSLKVAGGNEKLFF.

The chain combines TRBV7-9 with TRBJ2-3, with D perhaps TRBD1 or TRBD2 (5 bases each). This CDR3 has 15 amino acids. The germline gives CDR1 SEHNR, CDR2 FQNEAQ (reference sequence). Trimming took off 2 bases at V and 5 bases at J, with 14 bases between the two ends. The CDR3 protein is CASSLSGAPVDTQYF. For the CDR3, the DNA is TGTGCCAGCAGCTTATCCGGGGCCCCTGTAGATACGCAGTATTTT.

V is TRBV4-1 and J is TRBJ2-1, with D unresolved. V was cut by 4 bases and J by 13 bases, with 20 bases left in between. The germline gives CDR1 MGHRA, CDR2 YSYEKL. The length of the CDR3 is 14 residues. Here the CDR3 reads CASSRRANQETQFF. DNA of the CDR3: TGCGCCAGCAGCCGACGAGCCAACCAAGAGACCCAGTTCTTC.

The chain uses TRBV6-5 and TRBJ2-3; D tentatively fits TRBD1 or TRBD2 (5 bases each). The germline V and J ends were trimmed by 2 bases and 2 bases, with 8 bases remaining between them. Germline CDR1 is MNHEY and CDR2 is SVGAGI. This CDR3 spans 14 amino acids. The CDR3 loop reads CASSYGGDTDTQYF. The CDR3 DNA follows: TGTGCCAGCAGTTACGGGGGTGACACAGATACGCAGTATTTT.

This clonotype was detected only a few times. The chain has TRBV29-1 and TRBJ2-1, with 8 bases matching TRBD2. V was clipped by 0 bases and J by 7 bases; unmatched bases: 20. CDR1 SQVTM and CDR2 ANQGSEA come from the germline V gene. The CDR3 consists of 19 residues. The CDR3 bases are TGCAGCGTTGAAGATAGACTCCATCCGGGACTAGGGGGAGAGAATGAGCAGTTCTTC. Translated: CSVEDRLHPGLGGENEQFF.

This chain links TRBV20-1 with TRBJ2-1; TRBD2 matches at 9 bases. The V gene end was trimmed by 1 base and the J gene end by 1 base; junction bases not matched to a gene: 5. The CDR3 runs 16 residues. CDR1 DFQATT and CDR2 SNEGSKA come from the germline V gene (reference sequence). In DNA, the CDR3 is TGCAGTGCTAGAGTTGGCGGGAGGGGATCCTACAATGAGCAGTTCTTC. Its protein is CSARVGGRGSYNEQFF.

This clonotype came up a few times. The CDR3 loop reads CASSVHAGAQETQYF. The CDR3 bases are TGTGCCAGCAGTGTCCATGCAGGGGCCCAAGAGACCCAGTACTTC. The chain couples TRBV25-1 to TRBJ2-5; D might be TRBD1 (6 bases). Germline-derived CDR1 and CDR2 are MGHDK and SYGVNS. V lost 4 bases, J lost 1 base, and 13 bases lay in between. The CDR3 spans 15 residues.

This clonotype was seen more than once but under ten times. The rearrangement uses TRBV5-1 and TRBJ2-3; TRBD2 aligns across 9 bases. V dropped 4 bases and J dropped 3; count of bases not matched to a gene: 12. CDR1 is SGHRS, CDR2 YFSETQ, per germline. The CDR3 is made up of 17 amino acids. For the CDR3, the DNA is TGCGCCAGCAGCAAAATGGGAAGCGGGGGGCGAACAGATACGCAGTATTTT. This codes for CASSKMGSGGRTDTQYF.

This clonotype was seen only a few times. The J gene is TRBJ2-7, the V gene TRBV29-1, with D perhaps matching TRBD1 or TRBD2 (6 bases each). Trimming stripped 4 bases from V and 3 bases from J, with 16 bases between. The CDR3 consists of 14 residues. Germline CDR1 is SQVTM and CDR2 is ANQGSEA. The CDR3 reads CSVVGGLNFYEQYF. CDR3 sequence (DNA): TGCAGCGTTGTGGGGGGCCTAAACTTCTACGAGCAGTACTTC.

In DNA, the CDR3 is TGTGCCAGCTCACCACCGTTACCCTCCCCGCTAGGCTATGGCTACACCTTC. Amino acids: CASSPPLPSPLGYGYTF. The J gene is TRBJ1-2, the V gene TRBV18, with D unclear. Germline V lookup: CDR1 KGHSH, CDR2 LQKENI. The CDR3 runs to 17 residues. V was clipped by 0 bases and J by 4 bases, with 18 bases between them.

This clonotype turned up a few times. The chain combines TRBV7-6 with TRBJ2-7; 15 bases fit TRBD2. The V segment lost 5 bases and the J segment 1 base; nucleotides outside the gene matches: 12. Germline V gene data show CDR1 as SGHVS and CDR2 as FNYEAQ. This CDR3 is built from 19 residues. The CDR3, as DNA: TGTGCCAGCAGCCTCGGACTAGCGGGGGGGCCGCAGTCTTCCTACGAGCAGTACTTC. It specifies CASSLGLAGGPQSSYEQYF. Full variable domain (outside the CDR3, taken from reference TRBV7-6 and TRBJ2-7): GAGVSQSPRYKVTKRGQDVALRCDPISGHVSLYWYRQALGQGPEFLTYFNYEAQQDKSGLPNDRFSAERPEGSISTLTIQRTEQRDSAMYRCASSLGLAGGPQSSYEQYFGPGTRLTVT.

The J gene is TRBJ2-1, the V gene TRBV2, with 10 positions matching TRBD1. V shed 6 bases and J 8 bases; nucleotides not matched to a gene: 13. Germline-derived CDR1 and CDR2 are SNHLY and FYNNEI. This CDR3 contains 16 residues. This CDR3 reads CASSASGTGDFYEQFF. Here the CDR3 DNA reads TGTGCCAGCAGCGCCTCAGGGACAGGGGATTTCTATGAGCAGTTCTTC.

This sequence joins TRBV20-1 and TRBJ2-5; D is uncertain. There are 12 residues in the CDR3. The V end lost 3 bases, the J end lost 11 bases, and 16 bases lay between the germline ends. Germline V gene data show CDR1 as DFQATT and CDR2 as SNEGSKA (reference sequence). CDR3 protein: CSASLTGNEQYF. The CDR3 DNA follows: TGCAGTGCTAGTCTTACTGGCAATGAGCAGTACTTC.

The rearrangement links TRBV5-1 to TRBJ2-1, with D uncertain. In germline, CDR1 is SGHRS, CDR2 YFSETQ. Trimming stripped 5 bases from V and 5 bases from J, with 5 bases between. CDR3 length: 11 residues. CDR3 sequence: CASRVDNEQFF. CDR3 DNA: TGCGCCAGCAGGGTTGACAATGAGCAGTTCTTC.

This clonotype showed up just a few times. The rearrangement links TRBV29-1 to TRBJ2-7; no definite D call. The germline gives CDR1 SQVTM, CDR2 ANQGSEA. This CDR3 spans 11 amino acids. V was trimmed by 5 bases and J by 1 base, leaving 6 bases between them. The CDR3 DNA reads as TGCAGCGTTTACTCATCCTACGAGCAGTACTTC. It specifies CSVYSSYEQYF.

A few counts support this clonotype. V usage is TRBV27 and J usage is TRBJ2-1; unclear D gene. The tail of the sequence fits TRBJ2-7 better, so the J call may be wrong. Looked up from germline, CDR1 is MNHEY and CDR2 is SMNVEV (reference sequence). This CDR3 has 10 amino acids. The CDR3 bases are TGTGCCAGCGGTTACAATGAGCAGTACTTC. It specifies CASGYNEQYF.

This clonotype was seen only a few times. The CDR3 coding sequence is TGCGCCAGCAGCGCGACAGGGGGCTCCTACGAGCAGTACTTC. Translating it yields CASSATGGSYEQYF. The chain combines TRBV5-1 with TRBJ2-7, with TRBD1 identical over 9 bases. The CDR3 totals 14 residues. J gave up 0 bases and V 4 bases, and 2 bases lay outside the gene matches. The V gene's germline CDR1 is SGHRS and CDR2 YFSETQ.

The sample holds a few counts of this clonotype. The chain combines TRBV4-1 with TRBJ2-1; D call uncertain. Germline lookup yields CDR1 MGHRA and CDR2 YSYEKL. The CDR3 runs 16 residues. Between the trimmed V and J ends, which lost 0 bases and 2 bases, there was a span of 11 bases. The CDR3 spells CASSQESYPTYNEQFF. CDR3 DNA: TGCGCCAGCAGCCAAGAGTCATACCCTACCTACAATGAGCAGTTCTTC.

V is TRBV11-2 and J is TRBJ2-1; D is undetermined. The germline CDR1 and CDR2 sequences are SGHAT and FQNNGV. This CDR3 has 12 residues. The V end was cut by 7 bases, the J end by 5 bases, with 9 bases between. The CDR3: CASKGPNNEQFF. The CDR3 nucleotides read TGTGCCAGCAAAGGCCCTAACAATGAGCAGTTCTTC. Full variable domain (missing parts from reference TRBV11-2 and TRBJ2-1): EAGVAQSPRYKIIEKRQSVAFWCNPISGHATLYWYQQILGQGPKLLIQFQNNGVVDDSQLPKDRFSAERLKGVDSTLKIQPAKLEDSAVYLCASKGPNNEQFFGPGTRLTVL.

V is TRBV4-1 and J is TRBJ2-5; maybe TRBD1 (6 bases). The J call is uncertain, as TRBJ2-7 better fits the DNA end. Germline-derived CDR1 and CDR2 are MGHRA and YSYEKL. The CDR3 is 14 residues long. CDR3 residues: CASSRDWGPYEQYF. The CDR3 DNA reads as TGCGCCAGCAGCCGAGATTGGGGGCCCTACGAGCAGTACTTC.

The V and J genes are TRBV28 and TRBJ1-5; D gene ambiguous. From germline, CDR1 is MDHEN and CDR2 SYDVKM. V dropped 8 bases and J dropped 3 bases, with 17 bases sitting between them. This CDR3 has 15 amino acids. CDR3 sequence: CASHREGSDNQPQHF. Written as DNA, the CDR3 is TGTGCCAGCCACCGGGAGGGATCGGACAATCAGCCCCAGCATTTT.

The chain is built from TRBV20-1 and TRBJ1-4; 7 bases map to TRBD1. Unmatched junction bases numbered 10, after V lost 1 base and J lost 8 bases. The CDR3 extends over 15 amino acids. Per germline, CDR1 DFQATT and CDR2 SNEGSKA (reference sequence). CDR3 DNA: TGCAGTGCTAGAGGATACCGGGACAGAGTCGAAAAACTGTTTTTT. It specifies CSARGYRDRVEKLFF.

This clonotype has a handful of counts. The V and J genes are TRBV5-1 and TRBJ2-7; TRBD1 is a possible D gene (5 bases). Between the trimmed V and J ends, which lost 0 bases and 3 bases, there was a span of 10 bases. Germline values: CDR1 SGHRS, CDR2 YFSETQ. There are 14 residues in the CDR3. The DNA of the CDR3 is TGCGCCAGCAGCTTGGGACAGTCGAACTACGAGCAGTACTTC. As protein: CASSLGQSNYEQYF. Full variable domain (remainder filled in from reference TRBV5-1 and TRBJ2-7): KAGVTQTPRYLIKTRGQQVTLSCSPISGHRSVSWYQQTPGQGLQFLFEYFSETQRNKGNFPGRFSGRQFSNSRSEMNVSTLELGDSALYLCASSLGQSNYEQYFGPGTRLTVT.